This T cell receptor beta chain was identified in a study of T cells after posttransplantation cyclophosphamide. Of note for this clone: The antigen remains undetermined.

Using immunoSEQ multiplex PCR, the repertoire was profiled, and TCRdb retains in-frame clones only, with some absent. The sample contains approximately 15,000 clones, 94% of which appear only once. The naive gate required viable CD3+CD4+ or CD3+CD8+ cells with CCR7+CD45RA+CD45RO-CD95-CD27+CD28+ phenotype. Germline lookup yields CDR1 SGDLS and CDR2 YYNGEE. With V trimmed by 4 bases and J by 6 bases, 8 bases remained unmatched. The CDR3 spans 17 residues. Findings and caveats of the study: Recipient CMV seropositivity and CMV reactivation strongly tracked TRB clonality. Tissue-infiltrating T cells from skin or gut overlapped little with blood T cells.

This TCR came from a woman in her fifties or sixties in good health and a related stem cell transplant donor. The chain carries TRBV9 and TRBJ2-2; 14 bases map to TRBD2. The source material was naive CD4+ T cells sorted from blood. The CDR3 DNA is TGTGCCAGCAGCACGGGACTAGCGGGAGATTTGTCCGGGGAGCTGTTTTTT. As protein: CASSTGLAGDLSGELFF.